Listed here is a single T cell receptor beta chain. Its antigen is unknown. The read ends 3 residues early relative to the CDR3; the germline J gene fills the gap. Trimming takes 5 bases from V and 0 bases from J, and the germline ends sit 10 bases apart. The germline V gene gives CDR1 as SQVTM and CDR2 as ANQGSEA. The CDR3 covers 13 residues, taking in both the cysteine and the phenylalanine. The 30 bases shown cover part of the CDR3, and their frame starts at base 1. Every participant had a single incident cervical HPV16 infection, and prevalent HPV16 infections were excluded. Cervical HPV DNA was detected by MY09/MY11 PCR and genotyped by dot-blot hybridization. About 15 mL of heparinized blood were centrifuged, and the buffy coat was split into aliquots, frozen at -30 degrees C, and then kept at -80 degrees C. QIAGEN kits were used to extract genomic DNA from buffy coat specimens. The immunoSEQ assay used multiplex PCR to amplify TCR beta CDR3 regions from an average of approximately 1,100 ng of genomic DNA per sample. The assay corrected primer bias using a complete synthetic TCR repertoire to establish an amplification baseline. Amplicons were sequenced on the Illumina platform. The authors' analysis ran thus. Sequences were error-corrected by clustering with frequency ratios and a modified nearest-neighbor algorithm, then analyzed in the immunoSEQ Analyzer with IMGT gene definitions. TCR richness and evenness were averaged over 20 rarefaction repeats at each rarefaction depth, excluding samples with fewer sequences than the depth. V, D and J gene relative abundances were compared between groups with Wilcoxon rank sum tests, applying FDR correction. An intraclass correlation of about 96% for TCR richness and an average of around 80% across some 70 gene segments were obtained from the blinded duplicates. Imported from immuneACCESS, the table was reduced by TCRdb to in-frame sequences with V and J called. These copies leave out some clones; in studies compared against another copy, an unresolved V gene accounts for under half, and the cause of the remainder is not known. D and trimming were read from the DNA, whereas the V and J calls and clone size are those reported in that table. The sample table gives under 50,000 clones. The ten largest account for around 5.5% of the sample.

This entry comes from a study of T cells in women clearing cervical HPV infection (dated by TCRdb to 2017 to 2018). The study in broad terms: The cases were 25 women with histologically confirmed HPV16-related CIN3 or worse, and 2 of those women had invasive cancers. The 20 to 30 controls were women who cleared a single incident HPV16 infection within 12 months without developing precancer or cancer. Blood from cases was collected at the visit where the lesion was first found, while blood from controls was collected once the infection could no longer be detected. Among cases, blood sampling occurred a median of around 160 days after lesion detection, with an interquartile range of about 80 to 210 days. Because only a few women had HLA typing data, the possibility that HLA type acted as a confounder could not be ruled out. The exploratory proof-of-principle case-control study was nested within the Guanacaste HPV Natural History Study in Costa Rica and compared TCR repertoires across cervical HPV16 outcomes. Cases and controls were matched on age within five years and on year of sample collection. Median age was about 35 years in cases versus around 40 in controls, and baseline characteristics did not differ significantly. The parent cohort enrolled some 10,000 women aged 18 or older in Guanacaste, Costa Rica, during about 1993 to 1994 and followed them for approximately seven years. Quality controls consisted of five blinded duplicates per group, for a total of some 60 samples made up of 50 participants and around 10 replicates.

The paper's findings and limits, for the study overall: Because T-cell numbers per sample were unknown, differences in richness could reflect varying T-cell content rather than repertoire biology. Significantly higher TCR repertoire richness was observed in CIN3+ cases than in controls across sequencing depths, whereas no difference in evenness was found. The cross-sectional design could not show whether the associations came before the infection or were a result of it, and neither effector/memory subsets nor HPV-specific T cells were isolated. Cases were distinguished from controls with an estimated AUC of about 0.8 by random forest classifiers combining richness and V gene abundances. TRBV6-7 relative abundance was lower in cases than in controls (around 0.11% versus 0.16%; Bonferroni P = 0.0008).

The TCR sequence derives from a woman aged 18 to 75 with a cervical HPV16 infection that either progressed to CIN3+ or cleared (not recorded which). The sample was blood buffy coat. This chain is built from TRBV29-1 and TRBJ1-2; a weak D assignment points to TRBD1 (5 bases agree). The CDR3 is CSVHGGPNYGYTF. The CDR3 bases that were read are TGCAGCGTTCACGGGGGACCTAACTATGGC.